This T cell receptor (beta chain) was recorded in a study of T cells in Graves' hyperthyroidism and ophthalmopathy. Study conclusions and caveats: By a 13 V-J model, ophthalmopathy was set apart from stable hyperthyroidism.

CDR1 is SGHRS and CDR2 is YFSETQ in the germline V gene. The CDR3 has 14 amino acids. V lost 6 bases to trimming and J lost 5 bases; unmatched junction nucleotides: 7. Template material for amplifying TCR beta CDR3 regions consisted of RNA transcripts. The HTBI primer set was used in a first-round RT-PCR of the TCR CDR3. TCRdb reanalysed the multiplex PCR reads using MiXCR and keeps one entry per CDR3 protein. The repertoire holds about 770,000 distinct CDR3 sequences, with about 17% as singletons. Investigators excluded patients with uncontrolled infection, other autoimmune disease, pregnancy or lactation. A remark on this clonotype: The antigen is undetermined.

The sequencing input was blood. This receptor was identified in a woman aged 45 to 65 with Graves' hyperthyroidism that later progressed to Graves' ophthalmopathy. The gene calls are TRBV5-1 and TRBJ2-2, with TRBD1 identical over 7 bases. CDR3 bases: TGCGCCAGCAACCGGGACAGAAATACCGGGGAGCTGTTTTTT. Amino acid sequence: CASNRDRNTGELFF.